This T cell receptor beta chain derives from a study of graft-versus-host responses after intestinal transplantation. Study-level background: Anti-thymocyte globulin served as induction for all recipients, who then took tacrolimus and steroids for approximately three years. Study-level points and caveats: Individuals carrying graft-donor T cell macrochimerism showed high graft-versus-host to host-versus-graft clonal ratios in allografts. Early after transplant, HvG declines were associated with peak levels of circulating GvH clones. GvH clones detected in recipient marrow included some appearing first in ileum or blood.

After removal of 7 bases from V and 4 bases from J, the junction contained 10 bases not matched to a gene. The CDR3 has 15 residues. Germline CDR1 reads SQVTM; CDR2 reads ANQGSEA. Points on this clone: Its antigen is currently unknown.

Sequencing was performed with immunoSEQ multiplex PCR; in TCRdb, only in-frame clones are kept and a portion is missing. The sample has about 39,000 clones, about 95% seen once. The sample consisted of unstimulated CD8+ T cells sorted from spleen or lymph node cells, taken before transplant. This sequence was found in a human donor who was the organ donor for an intestinal transplant. The rearrangement uses TRBV29-1 and TRBJ1-2; TRBD1 matches at 12 bases. The DNA for the CDR3 is TGCAGCGACCTGGGACAGGGGGCGCAAGGCTATGGCTACACCTTC. This encodes CSDLGQGAQGYGYTF.